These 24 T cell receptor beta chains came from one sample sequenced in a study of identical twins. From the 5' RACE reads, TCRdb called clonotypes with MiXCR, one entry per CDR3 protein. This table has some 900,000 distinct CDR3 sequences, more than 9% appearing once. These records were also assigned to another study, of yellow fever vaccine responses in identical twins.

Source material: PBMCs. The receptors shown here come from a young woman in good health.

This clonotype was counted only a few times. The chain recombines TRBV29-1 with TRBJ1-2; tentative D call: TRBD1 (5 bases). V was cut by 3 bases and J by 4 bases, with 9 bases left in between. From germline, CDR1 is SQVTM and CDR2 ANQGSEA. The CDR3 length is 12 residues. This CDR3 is CSVETDPYGYTF. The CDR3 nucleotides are TGCAGCGTTGAGACAGACCCCTATGGCTACACCTTC.

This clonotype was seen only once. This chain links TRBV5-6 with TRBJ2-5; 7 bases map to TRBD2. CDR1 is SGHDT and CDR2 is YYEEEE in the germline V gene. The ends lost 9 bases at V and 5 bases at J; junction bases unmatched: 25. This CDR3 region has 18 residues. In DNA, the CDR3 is TGTGCCACGACCGGGGGAGGGCCTAGCGCGGTTAATCGGGAGACCCAGTACTTC. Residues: CATTGGGPSAVNRETQYF.

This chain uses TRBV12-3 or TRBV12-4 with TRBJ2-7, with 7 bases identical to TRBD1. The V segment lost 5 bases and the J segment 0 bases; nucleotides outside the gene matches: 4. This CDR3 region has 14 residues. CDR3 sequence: CASSQQGPSYEQYF. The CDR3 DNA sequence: TGTGCCAGCAGTCAACAGGGGCCCTCCTACGAGCAGTACTTC.

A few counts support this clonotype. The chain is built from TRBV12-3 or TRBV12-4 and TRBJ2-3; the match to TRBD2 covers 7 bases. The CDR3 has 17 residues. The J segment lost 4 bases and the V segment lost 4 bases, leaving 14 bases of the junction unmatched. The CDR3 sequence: CASSWVLMAGEADTQYF. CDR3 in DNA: TGTGCCAGCAGTTGGGTATTGATGGCGGGAGAGGCAGATACGCAGTATTTT.

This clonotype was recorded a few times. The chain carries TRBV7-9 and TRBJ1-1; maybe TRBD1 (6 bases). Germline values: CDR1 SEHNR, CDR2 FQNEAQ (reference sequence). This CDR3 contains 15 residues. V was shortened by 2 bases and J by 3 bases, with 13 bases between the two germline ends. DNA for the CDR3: TGTGCCAGCAGCTTAACAGAGGGGGTAGACACTGAAGCTTTCTTT. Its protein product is CASSLTEGVDTEAFF.

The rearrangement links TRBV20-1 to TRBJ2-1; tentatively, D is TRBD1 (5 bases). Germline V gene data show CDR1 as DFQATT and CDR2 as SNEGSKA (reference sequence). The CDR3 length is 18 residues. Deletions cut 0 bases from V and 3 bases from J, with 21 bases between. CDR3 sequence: CSAREEGFGAHYYNEQFF. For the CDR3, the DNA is TGCAGTGCTAGAGAGGAAGGATTTGGGGCACACTACTACAATGAGCAGTTCTTC.

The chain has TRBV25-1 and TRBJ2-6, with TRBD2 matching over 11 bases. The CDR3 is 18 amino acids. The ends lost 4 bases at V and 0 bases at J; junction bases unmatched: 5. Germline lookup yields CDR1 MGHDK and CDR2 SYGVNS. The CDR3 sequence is CASSGTSGGPSGANVLTF. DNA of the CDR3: TGTGCCAGCAGTGGTACTAGCGGGGGCCCCTCTGGGGCCAACGTCCTGACTTTC.

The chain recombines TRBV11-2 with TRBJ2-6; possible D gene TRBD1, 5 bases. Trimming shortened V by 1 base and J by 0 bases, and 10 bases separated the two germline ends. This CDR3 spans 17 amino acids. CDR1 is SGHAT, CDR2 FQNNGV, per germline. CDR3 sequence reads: CASSLVPTVSGANVLTF. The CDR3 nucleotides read TGTGCCAGCAGCTTAGTACCGACAGTCTCTGGGGCCAACGTCCTGACTTTC.

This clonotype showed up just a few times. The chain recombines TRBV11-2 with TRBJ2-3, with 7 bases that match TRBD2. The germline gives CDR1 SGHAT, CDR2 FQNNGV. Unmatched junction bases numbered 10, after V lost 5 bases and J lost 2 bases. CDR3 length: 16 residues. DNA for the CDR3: TGTGCCAGCAGCCAAGATAGGACTAGACTCACAGATACGCAGTATTTT. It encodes CASSQDRTRLTDTQYF.

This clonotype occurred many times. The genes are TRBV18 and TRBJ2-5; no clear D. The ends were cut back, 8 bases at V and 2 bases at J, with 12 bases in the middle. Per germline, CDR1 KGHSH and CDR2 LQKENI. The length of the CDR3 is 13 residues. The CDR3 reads CASSPGSQETQYF. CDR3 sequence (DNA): TGTGCCAGCAGTCCCGGCAGTCAAGAGACCCAGTACTTC.

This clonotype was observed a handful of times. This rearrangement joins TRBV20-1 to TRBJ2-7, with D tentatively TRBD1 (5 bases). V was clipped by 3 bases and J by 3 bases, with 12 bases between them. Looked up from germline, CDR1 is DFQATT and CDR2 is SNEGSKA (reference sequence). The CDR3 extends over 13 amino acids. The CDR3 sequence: CSASSGILYEQYV. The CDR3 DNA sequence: TGCAGTGCTAGTTCAGGGATCCTCTACGAGCAGTACGTC.

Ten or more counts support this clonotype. The CDR3 spells CATSKFEFNTDTQYF. Here the CDR3 DNA reads TGTGCCACCAGCAAATTCGAGTTCAACACAGATACGCAGTATTTT. This chain uses TRBV15 with TRBJ2-3; the D is unclear. CDR1 is LNHNV and CDR2 is YYDKDF in the germline V gene (reference sequence). The CDR3 is 15 amino acids. V was clipped by 4 bases and J by 2 bases, with 13 bases between them.

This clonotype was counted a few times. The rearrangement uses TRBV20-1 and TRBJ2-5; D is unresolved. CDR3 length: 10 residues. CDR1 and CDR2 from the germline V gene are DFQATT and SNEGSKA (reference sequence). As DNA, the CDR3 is TGCAGCCCCATTTCAGAGACCCAGTACTTC. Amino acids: CSPISETQYF.

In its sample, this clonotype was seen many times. The CDR3 here is CASSLTPGQGDEQFF. CDR3 in DNA: TGCGCCAGCAGCTTGACACCGGGACAAGGGGATGAGCAGTTCTTC. The chain recombines TRBV5-1 with TRBJ2-1, with D maybe TRBD1 (6 bases). This CDR3 is 15 amino acids long. The V and J ends lost 1 base and 8 bases respectively, with 16 bases between them. Germline V CDR1 and CDR2: SGHRS, YFSETQ.

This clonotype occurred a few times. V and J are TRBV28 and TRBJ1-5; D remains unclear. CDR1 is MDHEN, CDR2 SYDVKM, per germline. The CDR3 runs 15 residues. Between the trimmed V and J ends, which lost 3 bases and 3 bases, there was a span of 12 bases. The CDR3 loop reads CASSFRRRNNQPQHF. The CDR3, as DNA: TGTGCCAGCAGTTTCCGTCGTCGCAACAATCAGCCCCAGCATTTT.

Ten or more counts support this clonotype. In DNA form, the CDR3 reads TGTGCCAGCAGCTTGGCAGTCGGGGTCAGCACTGAAGCTTTCTTT. Its translation: CASSLAVGVSTEAFF. This sequence joins TRBV5-4 and TRBJ1-1; D unresolved. The germline CDR1 and CDR2 sequences are SGHNT and YYREEE (reference sequence). The CDR3 totals 15 residues. Trimming removed 0 bases at V and 4 bases at J, with 13 bases between.

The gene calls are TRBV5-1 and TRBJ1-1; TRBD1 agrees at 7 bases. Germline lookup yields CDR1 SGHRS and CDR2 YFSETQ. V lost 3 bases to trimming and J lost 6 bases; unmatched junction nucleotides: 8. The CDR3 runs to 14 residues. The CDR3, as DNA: TGCGCCAGCAGCTCCGTAGGGGGCCTGGCTGAAGCTTTCTTT. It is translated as CASSSVGGLAEAFF.

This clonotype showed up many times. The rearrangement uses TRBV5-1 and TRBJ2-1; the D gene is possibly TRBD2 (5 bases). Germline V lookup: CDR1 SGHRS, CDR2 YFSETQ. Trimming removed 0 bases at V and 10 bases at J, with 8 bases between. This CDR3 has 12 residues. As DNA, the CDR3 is TGCGCCAGCAGCTTGGAGCGGAGGGAGCAGTTCTTC. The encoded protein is CASSLERREQFF.

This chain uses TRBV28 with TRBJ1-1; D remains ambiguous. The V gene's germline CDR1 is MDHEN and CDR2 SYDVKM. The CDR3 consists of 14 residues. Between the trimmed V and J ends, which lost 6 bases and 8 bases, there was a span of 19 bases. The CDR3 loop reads CASRFDPGNREAFF. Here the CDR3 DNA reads TGTGCCAGCAGGTTCGACCCCGGGAACCGGGAAGCTTTCTTT.

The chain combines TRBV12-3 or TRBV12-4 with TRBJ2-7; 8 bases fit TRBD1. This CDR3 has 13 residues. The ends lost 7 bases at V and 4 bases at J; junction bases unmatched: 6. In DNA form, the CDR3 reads TGTGCCAGCAACACGGACAGGGATTACGAGCAGTACTTC. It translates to CASNTDRDYEQYF.

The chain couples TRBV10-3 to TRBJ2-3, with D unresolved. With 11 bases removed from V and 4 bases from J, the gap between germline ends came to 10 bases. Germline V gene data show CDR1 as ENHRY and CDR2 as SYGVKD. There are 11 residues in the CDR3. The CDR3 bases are TGTGCCGCCGGCGGCGCAGATACGCAGTATTTT. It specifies CAAGGADTQYF.

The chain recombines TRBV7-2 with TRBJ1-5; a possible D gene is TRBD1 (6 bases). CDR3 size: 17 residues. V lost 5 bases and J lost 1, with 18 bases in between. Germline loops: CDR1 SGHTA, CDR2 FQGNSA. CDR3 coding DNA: TGTGCCAGCAGCGCCTTTTTTTCGGACAGAAGCAATCAGCCCCAGCATTTT. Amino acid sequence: CASSAFFSDRSNQPQHF. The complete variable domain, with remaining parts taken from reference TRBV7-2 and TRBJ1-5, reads GAGVSQSPSNKVTEKGKDVELRCDPISGHTALYWYRQSLGQGLEFLIYFQGNSAPDKSGLPSDRFSAERTGGSVSTLTIQRTQQEDSAVYLCASSAFFSDRSNQPQHFGDGTRLSIL.

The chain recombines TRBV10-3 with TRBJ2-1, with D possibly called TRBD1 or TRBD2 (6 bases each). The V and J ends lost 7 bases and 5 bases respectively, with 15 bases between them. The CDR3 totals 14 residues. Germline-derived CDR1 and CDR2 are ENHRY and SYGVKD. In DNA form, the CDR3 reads TGTGCCATCATGGGGGGCGGGAACCACAATGAGCAGTTCTTC. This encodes CAIMGGGNHNEQFF.

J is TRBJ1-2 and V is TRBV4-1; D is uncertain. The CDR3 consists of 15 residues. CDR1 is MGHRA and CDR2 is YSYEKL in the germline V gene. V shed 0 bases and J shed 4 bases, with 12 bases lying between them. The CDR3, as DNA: TGCGCCAGCAGCCAAGATTTCGCGCCCCCCTATGGCTACACCTTC. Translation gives CASSQDFAPPYGYTF.